Following are 18 T cell receptor beta chains from one sample sequenced in a study of shared clonotypes between healthy human individuals. Sequencing was performed with immunoSEQ multiplex PCR; in TCRdb, only in-frame clones are kept and a portion is missing. Of some 2,500,000 clones listed, approximately 93% were seen once; the top ten hold approximately 0.36%. Sequenced input: naive CD4+ T cells from PBMCs. Subset described: CD45RA+ positively selected. These receptors originate from a man aged 18 to 35 in good health. Some clones in this sample may be carry-over from other donors' samples.

The rearrangement links TRBV2 to TRBJ2-1; D may correspond to TRBD1 or TRBD2 (5 bases each). From germline, CDR1 is SNHLY and CDR2 FYNNEI. CDR3 length: 15 residues. The germline V and J ends were trimmed by 6 bases and 4 bases, with 16 bases remaining between them. DNA for the CDR3: TGTGCCAGCAGGGGGGTGACGGGACGATACAATGAGCAGTTCTTC. This translates into CASRGVTGRYNEQFF.

The rearrangement links TRBV2 to TRBJ2-1; D is unclear. CDR1 and CDR2 (germline): SNHLY, FYNNEI. The CDR3 loop spans 12 amino acids. The germline V and J ends were trimmed by 10 bases and 8 bases, with 15 bases remaining between them. The CDR3 sequence: CAMRTSADEQFF. CDR3 sequence (DNA): TGTGCCATGAGGACGAGCGCCGATGAGCAGTTCTTC.

J is TRBJ2-1 and V is TRBV10-3; TRBD2 matches at 13 bases. The CDR3 runs to 20 residues. CDR1 and CDR2 from the germline V gene are ENHRY and SYGVKD. Trimming at V came to 3 bases and at J to 4 bases, leaving 15 bases not matched to a gene. CDR3 in amino acids: CAISDFGTSGKGRRYNEQFF. CDR3 DNA: TGTGCCATCAGTGACTTCGGGACTAGCGGGAAGGGGAGGAGGTACAATGAGCAGTTCTTC.

Only a few counts were recorded for this clone. The chain employs TRBV2 and TRBJ2-2; 7 nucleotides line up with TRBD2. CDR1 is SNHLY, CDR2 FYNNEI, per germline. The length of the CDR3 is 15 residues. The V gene end was trimmed by 4 bases and the J gene end by 0 bases; junction bases not matched to a gene: 2. CDR3: CASSGEGPNTGELFF. CDR3 nucleotides: TGTGCCAGCAGTGGGGAGGGACCGAACACCGGGGAGCTGTTTTTT.

As for this clone: Other DNA sequences in this specimen translate into the identical CDR3. V usage is TRBV5-1 and J usage is TRBJ2-7, with D tentatively TRBD2 (6 bases). This CDR3 has 14 amino acids. Trimming removed 4 bases at V and 2 bases at J, with 13 bases between. Germline loops: CDR1 SGHRS, CDR2 YFSETQ. CDR3 in DNA: TGCGCCAGCAGCCGGGCGGGACCCGCCTACGAGCAGTACTTC. Amino acid sequence: CASSRAGPAYEQYF.

The rearrangement links TRBV6-1 to TRBJ2-1; D may be TRBD2 (6 bases). The germline gives CDR1 MNHNS, CDR2 SASEGT. V lost 6 bases and J 4 bases, leaving 16 bases between the germline ends. The CDR3 totals 15 residues. CDR3 bases: TGTGCCAGCAGGAAGGGTCCGGCGGGGTACAATGAGCAGTTCTTC. Its translation: CASRKGPAGYNEQFF.

The chain joins TRBV7-8 to TRBJ2-1; 11 positions agree with TRBD2. V trimming: 3 bases; J trimming: 3 bases; junction bases outside the gene matches: 1. Germline-derived CDR1 and CDR2 are SGHVS and FQNEAQ. CDR3 length: 15 amino acids. The CDR3 is CASSLGLAVYNEQFF. The CDR3 nucleotides read TGTGCCAGCAGCTTGGGACTAGCGGTCTACAATGAGCAGTTCTTC.

As concerns this clone: This sample also contains other DNA sequences that code for the same CDR3. The V and J genes are TRBV6-5 and TRBJ2-5, with D uncertain. The ends were cut back, 0 bases at V and 5 bases at J, with 7 bases in the middle. This CDR3 is built from 13 residues. Germline assignment: CDR1 MNHEY and CDR2 SVGAGI. The CDR3 DNA sequence: TGTGCCAGCAGTTACTCCCCTGGGGAGACCCAGTACTTC. The encoded protein is CASSYSPGETQYF.

Note on this clone: This sample also contains other DNA sequences that code for the same CDR3. CDR3 sequence (DNA): TGCGCCAGCAGCTTGCAGGGCCCCAACACTGAAGCTTTCTTT. This gives the protein CASSLQGPNTEAFF. The chain couples TRBV5-1 to TRBJ1-1; D may be TRBD1 (5 bases). Germline lookup yields CDR1 SGHRS and CDR2 YFSETQ. The ends were cut back, 1 base at V and 2 bases at J, with 9 bases in the middle. This CDR3 is built from 14 residues. Using reference TRBV5-1 and TRBJ1-1 for the parts outside the CDR3, the full variable domain is KAGVTQTPRYLIKTRGQQVTLSCSPISGHRSVSWYQQTPGQGLQFLFEYFSETQRNKGNFPGRFSGRQFSNSRSEMNVSTLELGDSALYLCASSLQGPNTEAFFGQGTRLTVV.

In its sample, this clone was seen a few times. The chain links TRBV2 to TRBJ1-1; D unclear. The CDR3 covers 15 residues. The V end lost 7 bases, the J end lost 3 bases, and 18 bases lay between the germline ends. Germline-derived CDR1 and CDR2 are SNHLY and FYNNEI. CDR3 nucleotide sequence: TGTGCCAGCACATTAGCTGGGGAAAGGCACACTGAAGCTTTCTTT. It translates to CASTLAGERHTEAFF.

J is TRBJ2-7 and V is TRBV27; 8 bases are a match to TRBD2. The V segment lost 3 bases and the J segment 0 bases; nucleotides outside the gene matches: 4. Germline lookup yields CDR1 MNHEY and CDR2 SMNVEV (reference sequence). This CDR3 comprises 15 residues. This CDR3 is CASSFRLAGSYEQYF. CDR3 coding DNA: TGTGCCAGCAGTTTTAGGCTAGCGGGCTCCTACGAGCAGTACTTC.

The chain employs TRBV28 and TRBJ1-6, with D unclear. CDR1 and CDR2 from the germline V gene are MDHEN and SYDVKM. V lost 7 bases, J lost 11 bases, and 18 bases lay in between. The CDR3 runs 14 residues. CDR3 in DNA: TGTGCCAGCACTGCAAGTGGGGTCTGGGCACCCCTCCACTTT. Protein: CASTASGVWAPLHF.

The V gene is TRBV6-6, the J gene TRBJ1-5; a weak D match, TRBD1 (5 bases). V lost 5 bases, J lost 6 bases, and 11 bases lay in between. Germline V gene sequence: CDR1 MNHNY, CDR2 SVGAGI (reference sequence). This CDR3 region has 13 residues. Here the CDR3 reads CASSTQGSQPQHF. The CDR3 DNA reads TGTGCCAGCAGTACGCAGGGTTCTCAGCCCCAGCATTTT.

Regarding this clone: At the DNA level, this CDR3 is encoded by other sequences in the same sample as well. The chain has TRBV27 and TRBJ2-7; 8 nucleotides line up with TRBD1. Germline CDR1 reads MNHEY; CDR2 reads SMNVEV (reference sequence). CDR3 size: 13 residues. The junction had 3 bases not matched to a gene; V was cut back by 6 bases and J by 2 bases. CDR3 coding DNA: TGTGCCAGCAGCTTGACAGGGGCCTACGAGCAGTACTTC. It codes for CASSLTGAYEQYF.

V gene TRBV27 combines with J gene TRBJ1-6; maybe TRBD1 (5 bases). The CDR3 sequence is 15 residues long. Germline-derived CDR1 and CDR2 are MNHEY and SMNVEV (reference sequence). V lost 6 bases and J lost 6, with 15 bases in between. CDR3 region: CASSSGIGPNSPLHF. The CDR3 nucleotides read TGTGCCAGCAGCTCAGGGATAGGGCCTAATTCACCCCTCCACTTT.

As for this clone: The same CDR3 is also encoded by other DNA sequences in this sample. The chain uses TRBV10-3 and TRBJ2-3, with D maybe TRBD2 (5 bases). Germline V lookup: CDR1 ENHRY, CDR2 SYGVKD. The CDR3 length is 12 residues. Trimming stripped 6 bases from V and 4 bases from J, with 8 bases between. The CDR3 DNA follows: TGTGCCATCAGCGGGGTGTCAGATACGCAGTATTTT. This gives the protein CAISGVSDTQYF.

The V call is TRBV28, the J call TRBJ2-6, with TRBD1 matching 11 bases. This CDR3 comprises 15 residues. With 8 bases clipped from V and 2 bases from J, the junction kept 2 bases outside the gene matches. Germline assignment: CDR1 MDHEN and CDR2 SYDVKM. CDR3 DNA: TGTGCCAGCGGACAGGGGGCGACTGGGGCCAACGTCCTGACTTTC. Translating it yields CASGQGATGANVLTF. Filled out from reference TRBV28 and TRBJ2-6, the complete variable domain reads DVKVTQSSRYLVKRTGEKVFLECVQDMDHENMFWYRQDPGLGLRLIYFSYDVKMKEKGDIPEGYSVSREKKERFSLILESASTNQTSMYLCASGQGATGANVLTFGAGSRLTVL.

This chain links TRBV5-8 with TRBJ2-1; 16 bases are shared with TRBD2. The germline gives CDR1 SGHTS, CDR2 YDEGEE. CDR3 size: 15 residues. The junction had 3 bases not matched to a gene; V was cut back by 4 bases and J by 8 bases. For the CDR3, the DNA is TGTGCCAGCAGCCCTGGGACTAGCGGGAGGGATGAGCAGTTCTTC. Its translation: CASSPGTSGRDEQFF.